The rows below give T cell receptor beta chains drawn from one sample of a study of blood T cell repertoires in COVID-19. TCRdb's copy holds only in-frame clones and misses some; the assay was immunoSEQ multiplex PCR. The sample consists of approximately 240,000 clones, 80% to 90% of them appearing once. Sequencing was carried out using peripheral blood. The receptors derive from a woman aged 80 or older with active or convalescent COVID-19. The CDR3 runs from the conserved cysteine through the conserved F or W. The D gene is left open where the match is weak.

V	D	J	DNA	CDR3
TRBV9	NA	TRBJ1-5	TGTGCCAGCAGCGTAGGGTGGGGAGCGGGACCAAATCAGCCCCAGCATTTT	CASSVGWGAGPNQPQHF
TRBV5-1	NA	TRBJ2-7	TGCGCCAGCAGCTTGGCAGGGACCTACGAGCAGTACTTC	CASSLAGTYEQYF
TRBV28	NA	TRBJ1-6	TGTGCCAGTTTTTCCTTGTATAATTCACCCCTCCACTTT	CASFSLYNSPLHF
TRBV9	TRBD1	TRBJ1-4	TGTGCCAGCAGCCCGGTTGACAGGGAGTATGAAAAACTGTTTTTT	CASSPVDREYEKLFF
TRBV2	TRBD2	TRBJ2-2	TGTGCCAGCACCACCGGGACTAGCGGGGGCCGGGGCACCGGGGAGCTGTTTTTT	CASTTGTSGGRGTGELFF
TRBV19	NA	TRBJ2-3	TGTGCCAGTAGTATTCGTGTTGAGGCGCCTTTTACAGATACGCAGTATTTT	CASSIRVEAPFTDTQYF
TRBV20-1	TRBD1	TRBJ1-2	TGCAGTGCCCATTCAGGGGGTGGCTACACCTTC	CSAHSGGGYTF
TRBV5-1	TRBD1	TRBJ2-7	TGCGCCAGCAACTGGGACAGGGGGAACGAGCAGTACTTC	CASNWDRGNEQYF
TRBV2	NA	TRBJ1-5	TGTGCCAGCAGTGACCGGACAGAGAATCAGCCCCAGCATTTT	CASSDRTENQPQHF
TRBV12-5	NA	TRBJ1-4	TGTGCTAGTGCTCGGACATTGGGAGGAGAAAAACTGTTTTTT	CASARTLGGEKLFF
TRBV7-3	TRBD1	TRBJ2-5	TGTGCCAGCAGCCGGGGACAGTCAGAGACCCAGTACTTC	CASSRGQSETQYF
TRBV7-2	NA	TRBJ1-2	TGTGCCAGCAGCTTAGCAGGGGACTATGGCTACACCTTC	CASSLAGDYGYTF
TRBV10-3	TRBD1	TRBJ1-6	TGTGCCATCAGCCCCGGGACAGGGGGCTCACCCCTCCACTTT	CAISPGTGGSPLHF